What follows describes a single T cell receptor (beta chain). This sample stems from a study of blood T cell repertoires in COVID-19. The overall study: T cells, B-cell-depleted T cells, or PBMCs provided the cDNA or gDNA that served as material.

The assay was immunoSEQ multiplex PCR, and TCRdb's table has in-frame clones only and misses some. The sample has 250,000 or so clones; approximately 90% are singletons. This CDR3 region has 15 residues. Trimming took 5 bases from V and 1 from J; bases not matched to a gene: 3. Germline assignment: CDR1 SGHAT and CDR2 FQNNGV. Sequencing was done on a sample of PBMCs or T cells enriched from blood (not recorded which). This TCR was recovered from a man aged 40-49 years who had recovered from COVID-19. This rearrangement joins TRBV11-2 to TRBJ2-7; 12 positions match TRBD2. CDR3 amino acids: CASSGLAGLSYEQYF. CDR3 coding DNA: TGTGCCAGCAGCGGACTAGCGGGACTGTCCTACGAGCAGTACTTC.